This T cell receptor beta chain was recorded in a study of OX40 agonist ivuxolimab in advanced cancers. Produced via immunoSEQ multiplex PCR; TCRdb's table is partial and in-frame only. This sample has about 77,000 clones, with approximately 92% found just once. This CDR3 contains 11 residues. Germline V gives CDR1 SQVTM, CDR2 ANQGSEA. V gave up 5 bases and J gave up 7 bases, with 11 bases separating them. V and J are TRBV29-1 and TRBJ1-2; no definite D call. The TCR comes from an adult with an advanced solid tumor such as melanoma, head and neck, liver or kidney cancer. The starting material was CD4+ or CD8+ T cells sorted from blood, obtained in a trial of the OX40 agonist ivuxolimab. The CDR3 nucleotides are TGCAGCGTTTGGGAAGAGGGTGGCTACACCTTC. It specifies CSVWEEGGYTF.